This T cell receptor (beta chain) was documented in a study of blood T cell repertoires in COVID-19. In the study overall: T cells, B-cell-depleted T cells, or PBMCs supplied cDNA or gDNA.

Assay: immunoSEQ multiplex PCR; the TCRdb copy retains only in-frame clones and omits some. The sample has fewer than 400,000 clones, roughly 90% seen once. J gave up 0 bases and V 6 bases, and 5 bases lay outside the gene matches. This CDR3 comprises 15 residues. Germline V gene data show CDR1 as MGHDK and CDR2 as SYGVNS. The chain carries TRBV25-1 and TRBJ2-4; 7 bases map to TRBD1. Sequences were obtained from PBMCs or T cells enriched from blood (not recorded which). This clonotype was sampled from a woman aged 25 to 45 who had recovered from COVID-19. For the CDR3, the DNA is TGTGCCAGCAGCGGGACAGCTATAGCCAAAAACATTCAGTACTTC. Encoded protein: CASSGTAIAKNIQYF. Supplemented by reference TRBV25-1 and TRBJ2-4, the full variable domain reads EADIYQTPRYLVIGTGKKITLECSQTMGHDKMYWYQQDPGMELHLIHYSYGVNSTEKGDLSSESTVSRIRTEHFPLTLESARPSHTSQYLCASSGTAIAKNIQYFGAGTRLSVL.